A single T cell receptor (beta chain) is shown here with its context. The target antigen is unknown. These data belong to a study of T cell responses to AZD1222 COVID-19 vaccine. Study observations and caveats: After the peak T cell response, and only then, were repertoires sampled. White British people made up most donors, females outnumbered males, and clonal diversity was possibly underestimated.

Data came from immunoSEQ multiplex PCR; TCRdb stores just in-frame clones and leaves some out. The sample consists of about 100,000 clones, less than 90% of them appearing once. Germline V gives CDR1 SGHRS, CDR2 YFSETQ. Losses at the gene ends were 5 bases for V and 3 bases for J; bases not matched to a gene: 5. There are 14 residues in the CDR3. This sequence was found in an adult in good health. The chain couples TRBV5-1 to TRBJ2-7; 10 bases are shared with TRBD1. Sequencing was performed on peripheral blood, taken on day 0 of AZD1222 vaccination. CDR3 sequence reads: CASRAGTGDYEQYF. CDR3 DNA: TGCGCCAGCAGGGCCGGGACAGGGGACTACGAGCAGTACTTC.